The sequence of this TCR beta chain was determined in a study of human T cells and chemical hapten exposure. The time point denotes: patch test 1, 2 weeks after DPC sensitization. Stated treatment: therapeutic diphenylcyclopropenone sensitization with weekly scalp DPC. Total RNA was extracted from unfractionated whole blood. Germline V gene lookup returns CDR1 LNHDA and CDR2 SQIVND (reference sequence). The CDR3 contains 14 residues. With V trimmed by 3 bases and J by 6 bases, 5 bases remained unmatched. This clonotype was found a few times. The target antigen is unknown. General study points: DPC sensitization did not alter TCRs above 1 in 1000 frequency.

TCRdb itself ran the RACE reads through MiXCR, one entry per CDR3 protein. Here the sample spans 39,000 or so distinct CDR3 sequences, over 3.5% being singletons. This clonotype was obtained from a man aged 45 to 65 with alopecia areata. Some clones in this sample may be carry-over from other donors' samples. The rearrangement uses TRBV19 and TRBJ2-1; 7 bases align to TRBD1. The sequenced sample was whole blood, obtained in connection with sensitization to the hapten diphenylcyclopropenone (DPC). The CDR3: CASSMTGQTNEQFF. CDR3 coding DNA: TGTGCCAGTAGTATGACAGGGCAAACCAATGAGCAGTTCTTC.